This T cell receptor (beta chain) was captured in a study of shared clonotypes between healthy human individuals (dated by TCRdb to 2019 to 2021). Background for the entire study: The cohort included a few men and two women between 18 and 49 years of age. To increase sequencing depth and limit assay-specific biases, different laboratories used diverse techniques to prepare libraries and sequence TCR repertoires. Leukapheresis yielded between about 0.9 and 9 billion PBMCs per donor. To estimate repertoire size and how much clonotypes are shared between individuals, the study performed deep sequencing of blood TCR repertoires from five healthy adults. For each donor, three plates each were used for CD4 naive and CD4 memory, two plates were used for CD8 naive, and one plate was used for CD8 memory.

Using the deep immunoSEQ assay, multiplex PCR amplified TCR CDR3 regions from genomic DNA. For each cell subset, the extracted genomic DNA was distributed evenly across all wells of several immunoSEQ 96-well plates, and each plate served as one replicate. For sorted subsets, approximately 190 ng of genomic DNA, equivalent to 25,000 to 35,000 T cell genomes, went into each replicate PCR. The purified libraries were quantified using a Qubit 3.0 fluorometer, sized with a Bioanalyzer 2100, and then quantified again using the KAPA Library Quantification kit. Every immunoSEQ 96-well plate was sequenced on a separate single-read 150-cycle Illumina NextSeq 550 flow cell. Processing in the source paper ran as follows. Because the immunoSEQ output included only junctional sequences and no quality scores, the filtering could not be the same as the filtering used for full-length reads. To assign V/J genes and CDR3, sequences were annotated against IMGT germline references using PyIR, a Python wrapper for IgBLAST v1.9. Any read was removed if the V/J assignment was weak (E-value above 1e-6), the CDR3 was missing, or the read contained stop codons, out-of-frame junctions, or ambiguous translated residues. A V3J clonotype was defined by an identical inferred V gene, J gene, and CDR3 amino acid sequence. Percentage overlap between repertoires was calculated by dividing the number of shared unique clonotypes by the size of the smaller repertoire. Richness of each repertoire was evaluated using RTK rarefaction, the Chao1 estimator, and Recon v2.1 estimates of unobserved clonotypes. OLGA was used to compute generation probabilities for all TCRbeta clonotypes that the gDNA method yielded from four donors. This immuneACCESS table, as held by TCRdb, lists in-frame sequences with V and J called but not all clones. Of the missing ones, under half trace to an unresolved V gene in checked studies; the others have no known cause. The DNA gave D and trimming, while V, J and clone size come from that table. Counted in this sample were 300,000 to 400,000 clones; roughly 80% of them appeared once. The ten largest make up around 9.3% of the sample.

Of note for this clone: It lacks a known antigen. No base quality values were provided; no much bigger clone lies one nucleotide off.

V and J lose 3 bases and 5 bases, and a span of 17 bases separates them. Counted from cysteine to phenylalanine, this CDR3 has 17 amino acids. The read is trimmed to its CDR3 DNA, 51 bases read in frame from base 1. According to the germline V gene, CDR1 reads SNHLY and CDR2 reads FYNNEI. The donors were healthy, HIV-negative adults with no recently reported acute infections or vaccinations. Only Caucasian adults living in Nashville, Tennessee, USA were represented among the donors. CD4+ T cells were enriched by magnetic negative selection; naive cells were then positively selected on CD45RA, and the negative fraction formed the memory subset. After blood collection by leukapheresis, PBMCs were isolated using Ficoll-Histopaque density gradient centrifugation and then cryopreserved in the vapor phase of liquid nitrogen. Analytical flow cytometry was used to check the purity and quantity of each magnetically sorted T cell population. Each sorted fraction had its genomic DNA isolated and then quantified by UV absorbance on a Nanodrop 2000c.

What the authors observed across the whole study: Sampling was restricted to blood, and TCR repertoires in tissue are likely to differ from TCR repertoires in blood. Incomplete sequencing was indicated by rarefaction of sorted-subset datasets, despite the large sequencing depth. Naive subsets generally had larger estimated clonotype richness than memory subsets. When a few donors were compared, the shared fraction of clonotypes was roughly 5% for naive CD4, about 4% for naive CD8, roughly 2.5% for memory CD4, and 0.4% for memory CD8. Because the study included only a small number of donors, the genetic and exposure-history diversity represented was limited. Based on pairwise subsampling, the degree of clonotype sharing among donors was expected to be affected by sequencing depth. Compared with non-shared clonotypes, clonotypes shared by all four sorted-subset donors had higher generation probabilities.

This TCR was recovered from a man between 25 and 39 years old in good health. The receptor chain draws on TRBV2 and TRBJ1-6; no D gene is confidently identified. The specimen was memory CD4+ T cells sorted from blood. The label giving this sample's cell subset or site can be read as: CD45RA-negative fraction. The CDR3 has the sequence CASSDFIGQSNNSPLHF. The DNA sequence is as follows: TGTGCCAGCAGTGACTTTATAGGTCAGAGCAATAATTCACCCCTCCACTTT.